The present T cell receptor beta chain was sequenced within a study of blood T cells in healthy people across ages. This CDR3 has 16 amino acids. Germline V gene sequence: CDR1 DFQATT, CDR2 SNEGSKA (reference sequence). V lost 6 bases and J lost 0; bases outside the gene matches: 7. For the second PCR, which ran for roughly 6 to 11 cycles, a sample-barcoded 5' primer and a J-beta primer mix were used. Using its own MiXCR run on the 5' RACE reads, TCRdb lists one record per CDR3 protein. The sample records about 780,000 distinct CDR3 sequences, 25% to 30% being singletons. In terms of origin and age, donors were healthy Caucasian individuals from Russia aged about 6 to 90. The data also belong to a second study, concerning T cells of mothers and their children. From that paper: Added by the second PCR's M1S primer were sample barcodes and 2-4 random nucleotides.

Material for sequencing was blood. The chain is built from TRBV20-1 and TRBJ2-1, with TRBD2 matching 11 bases. This TCR was recovered from a boy aged 5-17 years in good health. The CDR3, as DNA: TGCAGTGCCCTAGCGGGAGGCGCGAGCTCCTACAATGAGCAGTTCTTC. Residues: CSALAGGASSYNEQFF.